This T cell receptor beta chain was retrieved from a study of cytomegalovirus exposure and HLA in healthy donors. Using immunoSEQ multiplex PCR, the repertoire was profiled, and TCRdb retains in-frame clones only, with some absent. The sample gives approximately 65,000 clones, approximately 96% of which show up once; roughly 2.3% is in the top ten. Donors were drawn from the approximately 110-subject validation cohort, separate from the roughly 700-subject first cohort. Per the germline V gene, CDR1 is SGDLS and CDR2 is YYNGEE. The CDR3 length is 16 residues. After removal of 3 bases from V and 3 bases from J, the junction contained 10 bases not matched to a gene.

The clonotype originates from a man aged 18 to 30 in good health and CMV-seronegative. The specimen sequenced was PBMCs. The V and J genes are TRBV9 and TRBJ1-1; 8 bases agree with TRBD1. This chain's CDR3 is CASSAYRGSRDTEAFF. DNA of the CDR3: TGTGCCAGCAGCGCCTACAGGGGGAGCAGGGACACTGAAGCTTTCTTT. Full variable domain (rest looked up from reference TRBV9 and TRBJ1-1): DSGVTQTPKHLITATGQRVTLRCSPRSGDLSVYWYQQSLDQGLQFLIQYYNGEERAKGNILERFSAQQFPDLHSELNLSSLELGDSALYFCASSAYRGSRDTEAFFGQGTRLTVV.